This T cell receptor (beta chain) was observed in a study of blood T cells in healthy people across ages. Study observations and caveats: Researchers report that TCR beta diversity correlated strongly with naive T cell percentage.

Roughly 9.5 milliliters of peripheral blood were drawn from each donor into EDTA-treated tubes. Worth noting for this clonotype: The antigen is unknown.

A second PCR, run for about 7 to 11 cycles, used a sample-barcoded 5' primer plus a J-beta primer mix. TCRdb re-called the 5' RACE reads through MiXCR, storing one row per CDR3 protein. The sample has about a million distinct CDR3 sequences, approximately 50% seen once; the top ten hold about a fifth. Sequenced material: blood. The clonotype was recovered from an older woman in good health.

CDR3 sequence: CASSRDTPSGAETQYF. The DNA for the CDR3 is TGTGCCAGCAGCCGAGATACCCCGTCAGGGGCAGAGACCCAGTACTTC. The chain employs TRBV7-6 and TRBJ2-4; tentative D call: TRBD1 (6 bases). The assigned J gene may be wrong: the sequence end matches TRBJ2-5 better. Germline values: CDR1 SGHVS, CDR2 FNYEAQ. The length of the CDR3 is 16 residues.